These 3 T cell receptor beta chains share one sample of origin, sequenced in a study of OX40 agonist ivuxolimab in advanced cancers. The table came from immunoSEQ multiplex PCR; TCRdb's copy has only in-frame clones and leaves some out. The sample records 19,000 or so clones, roughly nine tenths being singletons. The sample was CD4+ or CD8+ T cells sorted from blood, taken in a trial of the OX40 agonist ivuxolimab. Every receptor here comes from an adult with an advanced solid tumor such as melanoma, head and neck, liver or kidney cancer.

The V call is TRBV25-1, the J call TRBJ1-6, with TRBD1 matching 11 bases. Germline V gene data show CDR1 as MGHDK and CDR2 as SYGVNS. The V and J ends lost 6 bases and 9 bases, in that order; junction bases with no gene match: 1. The CDR3 is made up of 13 amino acids. DNA of the CDR3: TGTGCCAGCAGCGGGACAGGGGGTTCACCCCTCCACTTT. It encodes CASSGTGGSPLHF.

This rearrangement joins TRBV5-1 to TRBJ2-2; D might be TRBD1 or TRBD2, each matching 5 bases. The CDR3 length is 15 residues. The V end lost 4 bases, the J end lost 4 bases, and 14 bases lay between the germline ends. Germline CDR1 SGHRS, CDR2 YFSETQ. The CDR3 DNA is TGCGCCAGCAGCGTCGGTGGGGGATTCACCGGGGAGCTGTTTTTT. It is translated as CASSVGGGFTGELFF.

The chain joins TRBV27 to TRBJ2-7; D is perhaps TRBD2 (7 bases). V lost 5 bases and J lost 2, with 22 bases in between. The germline V gene has CDR1 MNHEY and CDR2 SMNVEV (reference sequence). This CDR3 spans 17 amino acids. CDR3 DNA sequence: TGTGCCAGCAGTACGGAAGGGGGAGGGTCAAACCCCTACGAGCAGTACTTC. Its translation: CASSTEGGGSNPYEQYF.